These 15 T cell receptor beta chains were all obtained from the same sample, sequenced in a study of blood T cell repertoires in COVID-19. Profiled with immunoSEQ multiplex PCR; TCRdb holds only in-frame clones, not every one. The table includes 140,000 to 150,000 clones, roughly 85% detected once. The sample consisted of PBMCs or T cells enriched from blood (not recorded which). These receptors were collected from a man aged 45-65 years who had recovered from COVID-19.

The chain is built from TRBV5-6 and TRBJ1-4; TRBD1 agrees at 12 bases. From germline, CDR1 is SGHDT and CDR2 YYEEEE. Unmatched junction bases numbered 5, after V lost 4 bases and J lost 7 bases. The CDR3 totals 15 residues. The CDR3 nucleotides are TGTGCCAGCAGCCTACGGGACAGGGGGCTTGAAAAACTGTTTTTT. This sequence encodes CASSLRDRGLEKLFF.

The chain recombines TRBV18 with TRBJ2-1; TRBD2 matches 11 bases. The V and J ends lost 1 base and 1 base, in that order; junction bases with no gene match: 3. This CDR3 contains 17 residues. CDR1 is KGHSH and CDR2 is LQKENI in the germline V gene. Here the CDR3 reads CASSPRLAGGSYNEQFF. The DNA for the CDR3 is TGTGCCAGCTCACCACGTCTAGCGGGAGGATCCTACAATGAGCAGTTCTTC.

The chain couples TRBV28 to TRBJ2-5; D is perhaps TRBD1 (8 bases). This CDR3 region has 13 residues. V was trimmed by 5 bases and J by 9 bases, leaving 16 bases between them. Per germline, CDR1 MDHEN and CDR2 SYDVKM. This CDR3 reads CASSGRQGRAQYF. CDR3 nucleotide sequence: TGTGCCAGCAGTGGCCGACAGGGGAGGGCCCAGTACTTC.

This clone was counted only a few times. V usage is TRBV7-2 and J usage is TRBJ2-3; 11 bases align to TRBD2. This CDR3 is built from 14 residues. The germline CDR1 and CDR2 sequences are SGHTA and FQGNSA. Unmatched junction bases numbered 5, after V lost 5 bases and J lost 7 bases. CDR3 coding DNA: TGTGCCAGCAGCGCCTCTAGCGGGAGGTATACGCAGTATTTT. It specifies CASSASSGRYTQYF.

The rearrangement joins TRBV3-1 (or the pseudogene TRBV3-2) to TRBJ1-6; maybe TRBD1 (6 bases). Germline assignment: CDR1 LGHDT and CDR2 YNNKEL (reference sequence). This CDR3 is built from 15 residues. V lost 5 bases, J lost 9 bases, and 17 bases lay in between. The CDR3 sequence is CASSSGGLGGSPLHF. The CDR3 nucleotides read TGTGCCAGCAGCTCTGGGGGTTTAGGGGGTTCACCCCTCCACTTT.

This chain joins TRBV7-2 and TRBJ1-3; no reliable D call. CDR1 SGHTA and CDR2 FQGNSA come from the germline V gene. This CDR3 is 16 amino acids long. V lost 0 bases and J 0 bases, leaving 9 bases between the germline ends. This chain's CDR3 is CASSLAPPSSGNTIYF. The CDR3 DNA reads as TGTGCCAGCAGCTTAGCCCCGCCTAGCTCTGGAAACACCATATATTTT.

The gene calls are TRBV5-4 and TRBJ2-6; D gene ambiguous. This CDR3 comprises 18 residues. Germline lookup yields CDR1 SGHNT and CDR2 YYREEE (reference sequence). Trimming stripped 0 bases from V and 6 bases from J, with 19 bases between. CDR3 DNA sequence: TGTGCCAGCAGCTTGGGCCGAATAAGCTCTGGTGAGGCCAACGTCCTGACTTTC. Amino acid sequence: CASSLGRISSGEANVLTF.

This chain connects TRBV27 to TRBJ1-2, with TRBD1 matching over 9 bases. The CDR3 spans 13 residues. Per germline, CDR1 MNHEY and CDR2 SMNVEV (reference sequence). Trimming cost V 7 bases and J 4 bases; bases outside gene matches: 4. The CDR3 DNA reads TGTGCCAGCACCGGACAGGGGCTCTATGGCTACACCTTC. This translates into CASTGQGLYGYTF.

This clone was observed a handful of times. This sequence joins TRBV6-5 and TRBJ1-1; 7 nucleotides line up with TRBD1. The CDR3 extends over 15 amino acids. The germline gives CDR1 MNHEY, CDR2 SVGAGI. V shed 5 bases, J shed 4 bases, and the junction held 10 bases outside the gene matches. CDR3 DNA sequence: TGTGCCAGCAGTCCCCCCTCCCAGGGGGGCACTGAAGCTTTCTTT. Translation: CASSPPSQGGTEAFF.

J is TRBJ2-7 and V is TRBV3-1 (or the pseudogene TRBV3-2), with D tentatively TRBD1 (5 bases). The CDR3 spans 14 residues. From germline, CDR1 is LGHDT and CDR2 YNNKEL (reference sequence). Trimming shortened V by 1 base and J by 7 bases, and 14 bases separated the two germline ends. CDR3 residues: CASSQVPQGYEQYF. DNA of the CDR3: TGTGCCAGCAGCCAAGTACCGCAGGGCTATGAGCAGTACTTC.

The chain has TRBV5-1 and TRBJ2-1, with 14 bases identical to TRBD2. The germline V gene has CDR1 SGHRS and CDR2 YFSETQ. This CDR3 spans 18 amino acids. V dropped 4 bases and J dropped 0; count of bases not matched to a gene: 6. For the CDR3, the DNA is TGCGCCAGCAGCCGACTAGCGGGGGGGCAGAGCTCCTACAATGAGCAGTTCTTC. Translation: CASSRLAGGQSSYNEQFF.

The J gene is TRBJ2-5, the V gene TRBV4-1; D gene ambiguous. The germline gives CDR1 MGHRA, CDR2 YSYEKL. The CDR3 is made up of 12 amino acids. Trimming left V 0 bases short and J 4 bases short, with 3 bases between. CDR3 loop: CASSQERETQYF. CDR3 nucleotides: TGCGCCAGCAGCCAAGAGAGAGAGACCCAGTACTTC.

The V and J genes are TRBV2 and TRBJ1-1, with D uncertain. In germline, CDR1 is SNHLY, CDR2 FYNNEI. The CDR3 extends over 15 amino acids. The V end was cut by 4 bases, the J end by 1 base, with 13 bases between. The CDR3 reads CASSGERQANTEAFF. CDR3 bases: TGTGCCAGCAGTGGGGAGAGGCAGGCGAACACTGAAGCTTTCTTT.

V and J are TRBV6-2 or TRBV6-3 and TRBJ1-2; D may be TRBD1 (6 bases). Per germline, CDR1 MNHEY and CDR2 SVGEGT. Trimming left V 6 bases short and J 2 bases short, with 13 bases between. The length of the CDR3 is 14 residues. As DNA, the CDR3 is TGTGCCAGCAGCACCGGGACACCAAACTATGGCTACACCTTC. This encodes CASSTGTPNYGYTF.

This clone appeared a few times. V usage is TRBV7-9 and J usage is TRBJ2-2; 8 bases align to TRBD1. V trimming: 6 bases; J trimming: 4 bases; junction bases outside the gene matches: 7. This CDR3 spans 15 amino acids. Germline assignment: CDR1 SEHNR and CDR2 FQNEAQ (reference sequence). CDR3 protein: CASRAGGAGTGELFF. The DNA of the CDR3 is TGTGCCAGCAGAGCAGGGGGCGCGGGCACCGGGGAGCTGTTTTTT.